One sample yielded the 3 T cell receptor beta chains listed below, sequenced in a study of post-analysis software for immune sequencing data. Tagging with unique molecular identifiers was a feature of the TCR beta cDNA libraries. TCRdb reanalysed the PCR reads using MiXCR and keeps one entry per CDR3 protein. The data show about 570,000 distinct CDR3 sequences, around 36% seen once. Study outcomes and limitations: TRBV5-6, TRBV5-1 and TRBV20-1 were among several TRBV segments more frequent in patients than controls.

Which antigens these TCRs recognize remains unknown. The sequenced sample consisted of blood. The receptor source for this set is a girl younger than 18 with multiple sclerosis.

This clonotype was detected ten times or more. This chain connects TRBV6-5 to TRBJ2-3; D not certain. The germline V and J ends were trimmed by 7 bases and 3 bases, with 5 bases remaining between them. Germline lookup yields CDR1 MNHEY and CDR2 SVGAGI. This CDR3 is 11 amino acids long. CDR3 in DNA: TGTGCCAGCAAGTCTACAGATACGCAGTATTTT. The encoded protein is CASKSTDTQYF.

This clonotype was detected only a few times. CDR3 loop: CASSYTGGRGEQFF. DNA for the CDR3: TGTGCCAGCAGCTACACGGGGGGCCGGGGTGAGCAGTTCTTC. This rearrangement joins TRBV7-8 to TRBJ2-1, with D maybe TRBD2 (7 bases). Between the trimmed V and J ends, which lost 4 bases and 9 bases, there was a span of 16 bases. Germline-derived CDR1 and CDR2 are SGHVS and FQNEAQ. The CDR3 has 14 residues. The whole variable domain, remainder taken from reference TRBV7-8 and TRBJ2-1, is GAGVSQSPRYKVAKRGQDVALRCDPISGHVSLFWYQQALGQGPEFLTYFQNEAQLDKSGLPSDRFFAERPEGSVSTLKIQRTQQEDSAVYLCASSYTGGRGEQFFGPGTRLTVL.

J is TRBJ2-5 and V is TRBV20-1; D could derive from TRBD1 or TRBD2 (6 bases each). The CDR3 has 12 residues. V shed 4 bases and J shed 10 bases, with 16 bases lying between them. Germline assignment: CDR1 DFQATT and CDR2 SNEGSKA (reference sequence). CDR3 DNA sequence: TGCAGTGCTACGGCAAGGGGGGTGGACCAGTACTTC. This sequence encodes CSATARGVDQYF.